The next 20 T cell receptor beta chains were all read from a single sample in a study of long-term antiretroviral therapy in people with HIV. With survey level as its setting, the immunoSEQ assay was v3.0. Some clones are missing from TCRdb's copy, which holds only in-frame ones; the method was immunoSEQ multiplex PCR. The sample has about 12,000 clones, roughly nine tenths seen once. The starting material was unsorted PBMCs, obtained 2.1 years after starting antiretroviral therapy. The receptors stem from a middle-aged woman with HIV.

This chain joins TRBV6-6 and TRBJ2-1; D is perhaps TRBD2 (6 bases). CDR1 is MNHNY and CDR2 is SVGAGI in the germline V gene (reference sequence). V lost 5 bases and J lost 10, with 18 bases in between. The CDR3 runs to 14 residues. The CDR3 loop reads CASSRRDSRWEQFF. In DNA form, the CDR3 reads TGTGCCAGCAGTAGACGGGACTCTAGATGGGAGCAGTTCTTC.

The chain carries TRBV29-1 and TRBJ1-2; D perhaps matches TRBD1 (5 bases). V was clipped by 5 bases and J by 7 bases, with 17 bases between them. This CDR3 is 13 amino acids long. Germline V lookup: CDR1 SQVTM, CDR2 ANQGSEA. CDR3 nucleotides: TGCAGCGTTAGCTACCAGGGAATTGGTGGCTACACCTTC. It codes for CSVSYQGIGGYTF.

V usage is TRBV5-4 and J usage is TRBJ1-2; 8 bases are shared with TRBD1. Germline V lookup: CDR1 SGHNT, CDR2 YYREEE (reference sequence). This CDR3 comprises 15 residues. V lost 4 bases, J lost 6 bases, and 11 bases stayed unmatched. The CDR3 DNA follows: TGTGCCAGCAGCCCACAATACAGGGGGAGGGATGGCTACACCTTC. Translation gives CASSPQYRGRDGYTF.

This clone has just a few counts. V gene TRBV7-7 combines with J gene TRBJ2-2; 7 bases fit TRBD2. This CDR3 is built from 12 residues. The junction had 0 bases not matched to a gene; V was cut back by 3 bases and J by 8 bases. The V gene's germline CDR1 is SSHAT and CDR2 FNYEAQ (reference sequence). CDR3: CASSFGRGELFF. CDR3 nucleotide sequence: TGTGCCAGCAGCTTCGGGAGGGGGGAGCTGTTTTTT. The full variable domain, with the rest looked up from reference TRBV7-7 and TRBJ2-2, is GAGVSQSPRYKVTKRGQDVTLRCDPISSHATLYWYQQALGQGPEFLTYFNYEAQPDKSGLPSDRFSAERPEGSISTLTIQRTEQRDSAMYRCASSFGRGELFFGEGSRLTVL.

This clone was picked up a small number of times. The chain combines TRBV7-9 with TRBJ1-5; D uncertain. The germline V gene has CDR1 SEHNR and CDR2 FQNEAQ (reference sequence). CDR3 size: 12 residues. Trimming pared 1 base from V and 6 bases from J, leaving 4 bases between. The CDR3 nucleotides read TGTGCCAGCAGCTTAGAGTCTCAGCCCCAGCATTTT. It codes for CASSLESQPQHF.

The V and J genes are TRBV2 and TRBJ2-7, with 7 bases identical to TRBD1. The CDR3 sequence is 12 residues long. With V trimmed by 4 bases and J by 6 bases, 3 bases remained unmatched. Looked up from germline, CDR1 is SNHLY and CDR2 is FYNNEI. The CDR3 here is CASSVTGTEQYF. The CDR3 nucleotides are TGTGCCAGCAGTGTGACAGGGACCGAGCAGTACTTC.

V gene TRBV7-2 combines with J gene TRBJ1-5; tentative D call: TRBD1 (5 bases). Germline V lookup: CDR1 SGHTA, CDR2 FQGNSA. V lost 5 bases and J lost 3, with 11 bases in between. This CDR3 region has 14 residues. CDR3 DNA: TGTGCCAGCAGCCGCCCGGGGGACAATCAGCCCCAGCATTTT. Translation gives CASSRPGDNQPQHF.

CDR3 loop: CASSPDLGTGTNSPLHF. CDR3 in DNA: TGTGCCAGCTCACCAGACCTCGGGACAGGAACTAATTCACCCCTCCACTTT. The chain combines TRBV18 with TRBJ1-6, with 8 nucleotides matching TRBD1. Germline loops: CDR1 KGHSH, CDR2 LQKENI. The CDR3 is 17 amino acids. Trimming cost V 2 bases and J 6 bases; bases outside gene matches: 9.

This chain joins TRBV5-5 and TRBJ2-5, with 14 bases lining up with TRBD2. The germline gives CDR1 SGHKS, CDR2 YYEKEE (reference sequence). This CDR3 region has 15 residues. V shed 4 bases, J shed 3 bases, and the junction held 2 bases outside the gene matches. The CDR3 DNA reads TGTGCCAGCAGCCGGGGACTAGCGGGGGAAGAGACCCAGTACTTC. Its protein is CASSRGLAGEETQYF.

This sequence joins TRBV18 and TRBJ2-1, with D unclear. V was trimmed by 2 bases and J by 4 bases, leaving 15 bases between them. The V gene's germline CDR1 is KGHSH and CDR2 LQKENI. The CDR3 totals 16 residues. CDR3 amino acids: CASSPNAGPFYNEQFF. The CDR3 DNA reads as TGTGCCAGCTCACCAAACGCCGGGCCTTTTTACAATGAGCAGTTCTTC.

The chain combines TRBV6-5 with TRBJ1-5; D is undetermined. The CDR3 totals 13 residues. The V and J ends lost 8 bases and 7 bases respectively, with 15 bases between them. Germline assignment: CDR1 MNHEY and CDR2 SVGAGI. In nucleotides, the CDR3 is TGTGCCAGCGTGGGCTCGGCTGGGCAGCCCCAGCATTTT. Translated, it gives CASVGSAGQPQHF.

This clone was picked up one time. The V and J genes are TRBV5-5 and TRBJ2-7; TRBD1 is a possible D gene (6 bases). CDR1 SGHKS and CDR2 YYEKEE come from the germline V gene (reference sequence). The CDR3 is made up of 15 amino acids. The V end was cut by 3 bases, the J end by 3 bases, with 16 bases between. CDR3 loop: CASSSSTGSGYEQYF. CDR3 nucleotide sequence: TGTGCCAGCAGCTCCAGCACAGGGTCGGGCTACGAGCAGTACTTC.

The chain combines TRBV5-6 with TRBJ2-5; D is perhaps TRBD1 (6 bases). Trimming took 5 bases from V and 5 from J, leaving 22 bases between them. Germline V gives CDR1 SGHDT, CDR2 YYEEEE. The CDR3 is 16 amino acids. The CDR3 here is CASSFRTLRGRETQYF. The DNA for the CDR3 is TGTGCCAGCAGTTTTAGGACCCTCAGGGGCCGGGAGACCCAGTACTTC.

The chain is built from TRBV18 and TRBJ1-3, with unresolved D. Germline V gives CDR1 KGHSH, CDR2 LQKENI. Trimming shortened V by 3 bases and J by 2 bases, and 14 bases separated the two germline ends. This CDR3 is built from 16 residues. CDR3 in amino acids: CASSPSYGITGNTIYF. The CDR3 DNA reads as TGTGCCAGCTCACCGAGCTACGGGATCACTGGAAACACCATATATTTT. The full variable domain, rest sourced from reference TRBV18 and TRBJ1-3, is NAGVMQNPRHLVRRRGQEARLRCSPMKGHSHVYWYRQLPEEGLKFMVYLQKENIIDESGMPKERFSAEFPKEGPSILRIQQVVRGDSAAYFCASSPSYGITGNTIYFGEGSWLTVV.

The rearrangement joins TRBV6-5 to TRBJ1-1; D is ambiguous. This CDR3 has 15 residues. In germline, CDR1 is MNHEY, CDR2 SVGAGI. Trimming took 0 bases from V and 4 from J, leaving 12 bases between them. CDR3 bases: TGTGCCAGCAGTTACTCGAACGAGTTGAGCACTGAAGCTTTCTTT. Translated: CASSYSNELSTEAFF.

V is TRBV6-5 and J is TRBJ1-6; 7 bases are a match to TRBD1. J was trimmed by 5 bases and V by 6 bases; bases with no gene match: 4. CDR3 length: 14 amino acids. Germline CDR1 MNHEY, CDR2 SVGAGI. The CDR3 region has the DNA TGTGCCAGCAGACGGGACAGAAATAATTCACCCCTCCACTTT. Its protein is CASRRDRNNSPLHF.

The chain links TRBV5-1 to TRBJ2-7, with 8 bases fitting TRBD1. Germline loops: CDR1 SGHRS, CDR2 YFSETQ. After removal of 0 bases from V and 3 bases from J, the junction contained 5 bases not matched to a gene. The CDR3 length is 15 residues. The DNA of the CDR3 is TGCGCCAGCAGCTTGGCTCCGACAGGGGACTACGAGCAGTACTTC. This translates into CASSLAPTGDYEQYF. Filled out from reference TRBV5-1 and TRBJ2-7, the complete variable domain reads KAGVTQTPRYLIKTRGQQVTLSCSPISGHRSVSWYQQTPGQGLQFLFEYFSETQRNKGNFPGRFSGRQFSNSRSEMNVSTLELGDSALYLCASSLAPTGDYEQYFGPGTRLTVT.

V gene TRBV10-3 combines with J gene TRBJ2-1, with 15 bases that match TRBD2. The junction had 4 bases not matched to a gene; V was cut back by 3 bases and J by 7 bases. In germline, CDR1 is ENHRY, CDR2 SYGVKD. This CDR3 spans 16 amino acids. This CDR3 reads CAISDGLAGGRNEQFF. DNA for the CDR3: TGTGCCATCAGTGATGGACTAGCGGGGGGGAGGAATGAGCAGTTCTTC.

V and J are TRBV5-6 and TRBJ2-3; 7 bases line up with TRBD2. The CDR3 has 15 amino acids. Germline CDR1 reads SGHDT; CDR2 reads YYEEEE. The J segment lost 2 bases and the V segment lost 4 bases, leaving 7 bases of the junction unmatched. CDR3 loop: CASSIGGGNTDTQYF. The CDR3, as DNA: TGTGCCAGCAGCATAGGCGGGGGAAACACAGATACGCAGTATTTT.

This clone showed up just a few times. This chain joins TRBV7-2 and TRBJ1-2, with TRBD1 matching 9 bases. There are 17 residues in the CDR3. Germline CDR1 SGHTA, CDR2 FQGNSA. V shed 4 bases and J 8 bases; nucleotides not matched to a gene: 17. CDR3 sequence: CASSSQFTGTGSGGYTF. CDR3 DNA sequence: TGTGCCAGCAGCTCCCAATTTACCGGGACAGGGTCGGGGGGCTACACCTTC.